One and the same sample provided the 4 T cell receptor beta chains below, sequenced in a study of CD8+ T cells in alopecia areata. Sequencing templates came from extracted RNA that was reverse transcribed into cDNA. The repertoire was sequenced with immunoSEQ multiplex PCR; TCRdb's copy has only in-frame clones and lacks some. The table shows roughly 200,000 clones, with 63% occurring only once. This specimen was CD4+ T cells sorted from blood, taken at week 0. The receptor set was obtained from a human donor with alopecia areata.

This clone was seen a handful of times. This sample includes further DNA sequences coding for the same CDR3. The V call is TRBV9, the J call TRBJ1-2, with D possibly being TRBD1 (6 bases). The length of the CDR3 is 15 residues. The ends were cut back, 4 bases at V and 1 base at J, with 14 bases in the middle. Per the germline V gene, CDR1 is SGDLS and CDR2 is YYNGEE. In DNA form, the CDR3 reads TGTGCCAGCAGCTCAAGGGACACCAATAACTATGGCTACACCTTC. It encodes CASSSRDTNNYGYTF. Using reference TRBV9 and TRBJ1-2 for the parts outside the CDR3, the full variable domain is DSGVTQTPKHLITATGQRVTLRCSPRSGDLSVYWYQQSLDQGLQFLIQYYNGEERAKGNILERFSAQQFPDLHSELNLSSLELGDSALYFCASSSRDTNNYGYTFGSGTRLTVV.

The chain carries TRBV5-1 and TRBJ1-1; D perhaps matches TRBD1 (5 bases). Trimming removed 4 bases from V and 2 bases from J, with 15 bases in between. This CDR3 contains 15 residues. Per germline, CDR1 SGHRS and CDR2 YFSETQ. The CDR3 coding sequence is TGCGCCAGCAGCACAGGAGACAGATTAAACACTGAAGCTTTCTTT. This codes for CASSTGDRLNTEAFF.

The rearrangement uses TRBV19 and TRBJ1-1, with D unclear. The CDR3 consists of 11 residues. The germline V gene has CDR1 LNHDA and CDR2 SQIVND (reference sequence). V was clipped by 4 bases and J by 2 bases, with 2 bases between them. The CDR3: CASSRNTEAFF. The CDR3 region has the DNA TGTGCCAGTAGTAGAAACACTGAAGCTTTCTTT.

V and J are TRBV7-3 and TRBJ2-5; no clear D gene. CDR1 is SGHTA and CDR2 is FQGTGA in the germline V gene. The germline V and J ends were trimmed by 0 bases and 10 bases, with 12 bases remaining between them. There are 13 residues in the CDR3. The CDR3, as DNA: TGTGCCAGCAGCTTAACGGTGGCAAGCGACCAGTACTTC. Translating gives CASSLTVASDQYF. Combining the CDR3 with reference TRBV7-3 and TRBJ2-5 gives the whole variable domain GAGVSQTPSNKVTEKGKYVELRCDPISGHTALYWYRQSLGQGPEFLIYFQGTGAADDSGLPNDRFFAVRPEGSVSTLKIQRTERGDSAVYLCASSLTVASDQYFGPGTRLLVL.